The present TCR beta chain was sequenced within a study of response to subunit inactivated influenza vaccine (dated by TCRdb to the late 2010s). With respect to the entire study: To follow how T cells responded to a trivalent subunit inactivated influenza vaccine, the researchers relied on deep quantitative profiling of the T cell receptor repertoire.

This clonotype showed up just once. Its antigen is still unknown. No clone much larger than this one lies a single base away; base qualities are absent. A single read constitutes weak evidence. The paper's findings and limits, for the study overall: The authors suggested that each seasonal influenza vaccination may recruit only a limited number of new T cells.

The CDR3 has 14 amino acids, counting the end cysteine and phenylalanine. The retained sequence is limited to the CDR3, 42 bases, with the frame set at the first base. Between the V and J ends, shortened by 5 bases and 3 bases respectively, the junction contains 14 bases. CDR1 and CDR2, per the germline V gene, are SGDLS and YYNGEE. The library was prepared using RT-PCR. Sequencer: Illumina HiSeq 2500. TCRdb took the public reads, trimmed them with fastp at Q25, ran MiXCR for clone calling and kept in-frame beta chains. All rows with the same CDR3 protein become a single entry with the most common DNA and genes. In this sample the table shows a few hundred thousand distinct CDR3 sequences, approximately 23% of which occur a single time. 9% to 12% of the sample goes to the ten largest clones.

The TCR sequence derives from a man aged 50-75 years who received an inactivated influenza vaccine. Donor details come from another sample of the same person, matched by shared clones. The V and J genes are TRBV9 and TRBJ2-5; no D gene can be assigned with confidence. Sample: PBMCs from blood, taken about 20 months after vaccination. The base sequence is TGTGCCAGCAGTCTTAATACTGTCGAAGAGACCCAGTACTTC. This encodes CASSLNTVEETQYF. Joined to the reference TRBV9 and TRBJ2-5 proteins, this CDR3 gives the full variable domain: DSGVTQTPKHLITATGQRVTLRCSPRSGDLSVYWYQQSLDQGLQFLIQYYNGEERAKGNILERFSAQQFPDLHSELNLSSLELGDSALYFCASSLNTVEETQYFGPGTRLLVL.